The subject of this entry is one TCR beta chain. The V and J ends lost 7 bases and 6 bases, in that order; junction bases with no gene match: 6. The germline V gene has CDR1 LNHDA and CDR2 SQIVND (reference sequence). The CDR3 is 14 amino acids. This specimen belongs to a study of cytomegalovirus exposure and HLA in healthy donors. PCR amplification relied on 60 Vbeta primers (plus 13 Jbeta primers). Method: immunoSEQ multiplex PCR; TCRdb's copy keeps in-frame clones and lacks some. The top ten clones hold about 1.9% of a sample with 150,000 to 200,000 clones, around 75% of them seen once. The chain is built from TRBV19 and TRBJ2-1, with 10 bases that match TRBD2. The receptor comes from a human donor in good health. The sequencing sample was made of PBMCs. This CDR3 is CASTRGTSANEQFF. DNA for the CDR3: TGTGCCAGTACACGCGGGACTAGCGCCAATGAGCAGTTCTTC.